This T cell receptor (beta chain) was obtained from a study of lymphopenia after photon versus proton radiotherapy. The CDR3 is 13 amino acids. Germline V CDR1 and CDR2: SGHNT, YYREEE (reference sequence). V shed 4 bases, J shed 2 bases, and the junction held 1 base outside the gene matches. The sample holds a few counts of this clone. Sequenced by immunoSEQ multiplex PCR; TCRdb stores in-frame clones only, minus some. There are more than 70,000 clones in the sample; around 82% occur only once, and approximately 1.3% lies in the top ten. The TCR comes from a man aged 55-75 years with pancreatic cancer. The specimen was peripheral blood, collected from a patient treated with proton-based radiotherapy. The rearrangement links TRBV5-4 to TRBJ2-5; TRBD1 aligns across 8 bases. CDR3 DNA sequence: TGTGCCAGCAGCCGGGACAGGCAAGAGACCCAGTACTTC. Translated, it gives CASSRDRQETQYF.